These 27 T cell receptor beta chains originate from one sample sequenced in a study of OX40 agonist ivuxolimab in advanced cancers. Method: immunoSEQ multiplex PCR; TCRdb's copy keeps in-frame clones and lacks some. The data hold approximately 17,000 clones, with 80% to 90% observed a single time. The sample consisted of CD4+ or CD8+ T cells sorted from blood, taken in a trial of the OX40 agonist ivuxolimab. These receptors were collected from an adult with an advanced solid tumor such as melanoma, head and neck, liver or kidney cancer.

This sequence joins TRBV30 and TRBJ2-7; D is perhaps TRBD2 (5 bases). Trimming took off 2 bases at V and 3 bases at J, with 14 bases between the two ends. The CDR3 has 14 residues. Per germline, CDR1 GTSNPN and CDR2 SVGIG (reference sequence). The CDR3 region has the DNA TGTGCCTGGAGTCGGGTCTGGGAGAACTACGAGCAGTACTTC. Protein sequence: CAWSRVWENYEQYF. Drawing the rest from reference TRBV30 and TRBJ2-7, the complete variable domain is SQTIHQWPATLVQPVGSPLSLECTVEGTSNPNLYWYRQAAGRGLQLLFYSVGIGQISSEVPQNLSASRPQDRQFILSSKKLLLSDSGFYLCAWSRVWENYEQYFGPGTRLTVT.

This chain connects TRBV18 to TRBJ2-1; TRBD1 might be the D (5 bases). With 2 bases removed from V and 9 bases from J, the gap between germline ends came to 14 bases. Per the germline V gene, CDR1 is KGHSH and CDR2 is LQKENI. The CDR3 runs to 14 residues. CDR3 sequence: CASSPSAGAVEQFF. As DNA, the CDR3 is TGTGCCAGCTCACCATCAGCTGGGGCGGTTGAGCAGTTCTTC.

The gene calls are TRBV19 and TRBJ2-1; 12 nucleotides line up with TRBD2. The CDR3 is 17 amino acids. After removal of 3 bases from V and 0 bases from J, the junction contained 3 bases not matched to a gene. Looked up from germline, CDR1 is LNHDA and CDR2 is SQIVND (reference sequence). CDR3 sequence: CASSMTSGGSSYNEQFF. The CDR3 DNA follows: TGTGCCAGTAGTATGACTAGCGGGGGAAGCTCCTACAATGAGCAGTTCTTC.

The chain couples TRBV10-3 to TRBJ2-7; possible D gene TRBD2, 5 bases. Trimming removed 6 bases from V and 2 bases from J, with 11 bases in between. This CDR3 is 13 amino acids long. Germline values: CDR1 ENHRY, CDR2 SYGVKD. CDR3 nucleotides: TGTGCCATCAGCCCGGACGGGACCTACGAGCAGTACTTC. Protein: CAISPDGTYEQYF.

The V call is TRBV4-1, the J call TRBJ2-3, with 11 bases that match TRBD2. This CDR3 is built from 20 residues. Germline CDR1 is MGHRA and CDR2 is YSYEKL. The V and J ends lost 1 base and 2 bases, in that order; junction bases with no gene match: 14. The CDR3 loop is CASSQGLPLTSGIFTDTQYF. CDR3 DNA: TGCGCCAGCAGCCAAGGGCTTCCGTTGACTAGCGGGATCTTCACAGATACGCAGTATTTT.

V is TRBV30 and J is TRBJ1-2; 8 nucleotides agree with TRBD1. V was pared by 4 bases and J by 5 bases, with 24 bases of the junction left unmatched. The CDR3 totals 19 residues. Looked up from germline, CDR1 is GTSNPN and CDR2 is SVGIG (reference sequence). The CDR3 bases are TGTGCCTGGAACAATAAACCGGGACAGGTTTTATTGAGGGCATATGGCTACACCTTC. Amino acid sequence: CAWNNKPGQVLLRAYGYTF.

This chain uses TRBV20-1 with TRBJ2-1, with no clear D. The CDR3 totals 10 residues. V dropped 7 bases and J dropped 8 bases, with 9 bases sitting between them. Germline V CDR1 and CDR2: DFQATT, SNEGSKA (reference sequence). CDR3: CSDPIDEQFF. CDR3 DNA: TGCAGTGACCCGATTGATGAGCAGTTCTTC.

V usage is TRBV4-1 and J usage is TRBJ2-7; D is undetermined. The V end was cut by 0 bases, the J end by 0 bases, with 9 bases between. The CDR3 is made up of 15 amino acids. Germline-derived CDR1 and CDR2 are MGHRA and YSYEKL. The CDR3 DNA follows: TGCGCCAGCAGCCAAGAAACGGCCTACTCCTACGAGCAGTACTTC. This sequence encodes CASSQETAYSYEQYF.

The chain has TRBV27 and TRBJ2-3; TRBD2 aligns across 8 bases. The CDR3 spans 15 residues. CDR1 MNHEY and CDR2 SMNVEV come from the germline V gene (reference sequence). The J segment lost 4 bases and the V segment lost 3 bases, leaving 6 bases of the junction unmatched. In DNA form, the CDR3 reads TGTGCCAGCAGTTTCTCGGGAGGGTGGGCAGATACGCAGTATTTT. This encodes CASSFSGGWADTQYF.

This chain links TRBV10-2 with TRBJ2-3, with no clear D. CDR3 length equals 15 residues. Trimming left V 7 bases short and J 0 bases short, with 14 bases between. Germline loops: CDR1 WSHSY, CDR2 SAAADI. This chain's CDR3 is CASTGAWPSTDTQYF. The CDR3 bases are TGCGCCAGCACAGGAGCGTGGCCTAGCACAGATACGCAGTATTTT.

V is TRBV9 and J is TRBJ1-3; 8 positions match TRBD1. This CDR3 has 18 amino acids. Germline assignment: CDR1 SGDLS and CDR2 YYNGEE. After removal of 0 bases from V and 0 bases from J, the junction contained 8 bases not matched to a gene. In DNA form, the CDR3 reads TGTGCCAGCAGCGTAGACGCCTCAGGGGGCGCCTCTGGAAACACCATATATTTT. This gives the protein CASSVDASGGASGNTIYF.

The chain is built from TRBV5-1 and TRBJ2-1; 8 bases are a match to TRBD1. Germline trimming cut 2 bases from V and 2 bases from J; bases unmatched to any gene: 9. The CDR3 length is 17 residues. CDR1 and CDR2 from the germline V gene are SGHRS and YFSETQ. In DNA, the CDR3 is TGCGCCAGCAGCTTTTATGGACAGGGTCGCACCTACAATGAGCAGTTCTTC. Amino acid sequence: CASSFYGQGRTYNEQFF.

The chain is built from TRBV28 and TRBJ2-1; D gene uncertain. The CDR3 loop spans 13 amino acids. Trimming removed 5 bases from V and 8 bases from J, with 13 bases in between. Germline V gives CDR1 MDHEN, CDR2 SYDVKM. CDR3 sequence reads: CASSGSRPHEQFF. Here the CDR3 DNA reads TGTGCCAGCAGTGGAAGCCGTCCCCATGAGCAGTTCTTC. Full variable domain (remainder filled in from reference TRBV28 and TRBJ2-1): DVKVTQSSRYLVKRTGEKVFLECVQDMDHENMFWYRQDPGLGLRLIYFSYDVKMKEKGDIPEGYSVSREKKERFSLILESASTNQTSMYLCASSGSRPHEQFFGPGTRLTVL.

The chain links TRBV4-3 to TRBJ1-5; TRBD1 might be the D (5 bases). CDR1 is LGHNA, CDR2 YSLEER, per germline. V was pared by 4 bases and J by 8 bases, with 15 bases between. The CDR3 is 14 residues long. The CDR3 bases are TGCGCCAGCAGCCCGGGACCTAATGTGGAGCCCCAGCATTTT. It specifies CASSPGPNVEPQHF.

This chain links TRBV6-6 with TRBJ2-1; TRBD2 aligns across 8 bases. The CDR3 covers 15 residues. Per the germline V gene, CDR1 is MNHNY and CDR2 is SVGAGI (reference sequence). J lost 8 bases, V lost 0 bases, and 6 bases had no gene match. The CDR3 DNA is TGTGCCAGCAGTTACTCGGCGGGAGGTAGTGATGAGCAGTTCTTC. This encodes CASSYSAGGSDEQFF.

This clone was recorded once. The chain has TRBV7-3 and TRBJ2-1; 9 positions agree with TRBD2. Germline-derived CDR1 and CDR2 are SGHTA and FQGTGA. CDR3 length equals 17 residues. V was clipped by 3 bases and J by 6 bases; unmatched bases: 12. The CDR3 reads CASSFMTSGAPSNEQFF. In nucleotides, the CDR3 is TGTGCCAGCAGCTTTATGACTAGCGGAGCGCCGTCCAATGAGCAGTTCTTC.

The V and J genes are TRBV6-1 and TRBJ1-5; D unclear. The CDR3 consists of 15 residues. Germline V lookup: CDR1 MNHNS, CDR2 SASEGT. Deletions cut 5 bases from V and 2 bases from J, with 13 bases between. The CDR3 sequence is CASSQDPFGNQPQHF. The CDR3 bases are TGTGCCAGCAGTCAGGACCCATTTGGCAATCAGCCCCAGCATTTT.

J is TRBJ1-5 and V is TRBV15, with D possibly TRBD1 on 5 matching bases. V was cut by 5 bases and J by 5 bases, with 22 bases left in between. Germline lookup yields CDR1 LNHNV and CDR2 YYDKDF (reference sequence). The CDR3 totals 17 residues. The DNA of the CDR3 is TGTGCCACCAGCGGAAGCCTTTTGCGGCAGGGCGATCAGCCCCAGCATTTT. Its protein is CATSGSLLRQGDQPQHF.

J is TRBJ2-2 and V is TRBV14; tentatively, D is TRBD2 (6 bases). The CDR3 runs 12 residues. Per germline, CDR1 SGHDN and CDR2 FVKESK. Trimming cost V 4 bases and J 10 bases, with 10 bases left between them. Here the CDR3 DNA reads TGTGCCAGCAGCCCGGGACTCTTGGAGCTGTTTTTT. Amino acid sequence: CASSPGLLELFF.

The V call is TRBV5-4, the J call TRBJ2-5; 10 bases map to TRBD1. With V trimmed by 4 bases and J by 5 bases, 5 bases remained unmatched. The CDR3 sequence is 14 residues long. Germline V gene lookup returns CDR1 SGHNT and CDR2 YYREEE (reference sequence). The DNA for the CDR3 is TGTGCCAGCAGCGGGGACAGGGGATGGGAGACCCAGTACTTC. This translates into CASSGDRGWETQYF. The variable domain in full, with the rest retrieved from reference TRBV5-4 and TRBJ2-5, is ETGVTQSPTHLIKTRGQQVTLRCSSQSGHNTVSWYQQALGQGPQFIFQYYREEENGRGNFPPRFSGLQFPNYSSELNVNALELDDSALYLCASSGDRGWETQYFGPGTRLLVL.

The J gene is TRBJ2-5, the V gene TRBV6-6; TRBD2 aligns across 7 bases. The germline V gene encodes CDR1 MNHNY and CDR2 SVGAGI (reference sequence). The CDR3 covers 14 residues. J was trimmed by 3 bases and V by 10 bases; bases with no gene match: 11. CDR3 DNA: TGTGCCACCTTCGGGGGAGGGCCAGAAGAGACCCAGTACTTC. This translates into CATFGGGPEETQYF.

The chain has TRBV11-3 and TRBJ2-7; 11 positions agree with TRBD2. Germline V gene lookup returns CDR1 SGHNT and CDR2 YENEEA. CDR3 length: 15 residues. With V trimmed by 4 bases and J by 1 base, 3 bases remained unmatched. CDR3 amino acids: CASSSRLAGSYEQYF. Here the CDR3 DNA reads TGTGCCAGCAGCTCTCGACTAGCGGGATCCTACGAGCAGTACTTC.

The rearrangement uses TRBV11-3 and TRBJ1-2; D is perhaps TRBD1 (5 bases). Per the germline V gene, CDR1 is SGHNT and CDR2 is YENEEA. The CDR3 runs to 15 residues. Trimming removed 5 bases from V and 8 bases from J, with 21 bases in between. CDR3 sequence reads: CASSRSPGPRSGYTF. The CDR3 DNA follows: TGTGCCAGCAGCAGGTCTCCGGGACCGAGATCCGGCTACACCTTC.

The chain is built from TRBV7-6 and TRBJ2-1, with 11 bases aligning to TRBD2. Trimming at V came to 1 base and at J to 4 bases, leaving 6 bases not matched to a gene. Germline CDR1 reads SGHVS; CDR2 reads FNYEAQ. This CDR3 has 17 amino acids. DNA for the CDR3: TGTGCCAGCAGCTTAGGGGCTAGCGGGGGGAGATACAATGAGCAGTTCTTC. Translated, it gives CASSLGASGGRYNEQFF.

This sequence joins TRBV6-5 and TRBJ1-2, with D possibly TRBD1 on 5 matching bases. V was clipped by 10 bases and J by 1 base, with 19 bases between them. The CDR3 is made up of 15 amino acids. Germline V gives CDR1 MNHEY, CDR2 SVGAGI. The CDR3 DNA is TGTGCCACCAGGATAGAGGGACCTTATAACTATGGCTACACCTTC. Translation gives CATRIEGPYNYGYTF.

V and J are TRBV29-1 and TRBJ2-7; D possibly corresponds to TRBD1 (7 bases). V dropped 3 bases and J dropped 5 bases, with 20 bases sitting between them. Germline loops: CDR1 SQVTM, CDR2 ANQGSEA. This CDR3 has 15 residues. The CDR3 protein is CSVDGGGSGTHEQYF. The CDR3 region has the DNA TGCAGCGTTGACGGAGGGGGCTCAGGGACCCACGAGCAGTACTTC.

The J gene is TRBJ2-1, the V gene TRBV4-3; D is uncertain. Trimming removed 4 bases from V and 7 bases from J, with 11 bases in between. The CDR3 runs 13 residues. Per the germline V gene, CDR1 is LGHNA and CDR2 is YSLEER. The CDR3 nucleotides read TGCGCCAGCAGCCGCGTCCTTGGGAATGAGCAGTTCTTC. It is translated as CASSRVLGNEQFF.